This T cell receptor beta chain was identified in a study of regulatory T cells in long-lasting Graves disease. Time point reported: newly diagnosed GD, antithyroid drugs for less than 3 months. Construction of the TCR library relied on RNA isolated from PBMCs. Relying on iRepertoire HTBI primers and Arm-PCR of CDR3 regions, the team built TCR beta libraries. As processed by the authors: Sample data revealed fewer than 70 TRBV and over eleven TRBJ segments. TCRdb processed the multiplex PCR reads anew with MiXCR; each CDR3 protein has one entry. The V and J calls shown here were made by TCRdb, not taken from the authors' results. The table has 420,000 or so distinct CDR3 sequences, around 15% seen once. Worth noting for this clonotype: Antigen: not known.

Notes on the study in general: New patients shared fewer public clonotypes (approximately 970) than persistent patients did (over 2,500).

The data also belong to a second study, concerning T cells in Graves' hyperthyroidism and ophthalmopathy. As that report states: Stability of Graves' hyperthyroidism was defined as absent ophthalmopathy progression within 18 months.

This specimen consisted of peripheral blood mononuclear cells (PBMCs), obtained at new diagnosis, from a patient treated with antithyroid drugs. This receptor was identified in a young woman with Graves disease.

The CDR3 DNA follows: TGTGCCAGCAGCTCATCAGCTGGTTCGAACACTGAAGCTTTCTTT. It codes for CASSSSAGSNTEAFF. V gene TRBV7-9 combines with J gene TRBJ1-1; D is unresolved. With 4 bases removed from V and 1 base from J, the gap between germline ends came to 13 bases. The germline gives CDR1 SEHNR, CDR2 FQNEAQ (reference sequence). The CDR3 totals 15 residues.